Sequencing of this T cell receptor beta chain was carried out in a study of graft-versus-host responses after intestinal transplantation. Notes on this clone: Its antigen is still unknown.

Overall study results and limits: Researchers found GvH clones in recipient marrow, and some showed up first in ileum or blood. Early post-transplant HvG declines tracked with peak circulating GvH clone levels.

Here immunoSEQ multiplex PCR was the method, and the copy in TCRdb shows in-frame clones only, minus some. Of about 69,000 clones listed, just under 95% are singletons. Deletions cut 5 bases from V and 2 bases from J, with 24 bases between. Germline CDR1 reads PRHDT; CDR2 reads FYEKMQ (reference sequence). The CDR3 spans 18 residues. The receptor was isolated from a human patient who received an intestinal transplant, so some T cells may come from the graft donor. Here the sequenced sample was bone marrow, taken around 720 days after intestinal transplantation. The chain couples TRBV13 to TRBJ1-1; the D gene is possibly TRBD1 (6 bases). The chain's CDR3 is CASSRVDFTGLINTEAFF. The CDR3 DNA sequence: TGTGCCAGCAGCCGTGTGGACTTCACAGGGTTAATAAACACTGAAGCTTTCTTT.